Shown below are 23 T cell receptor beta chains from a single sample sequenced in a study of blood T cells in healthy people across ages. Through a sample-barcoded 5' primer and a J-beta primer mix, a second PCR was run for roughly 7 to 12 cycles. TCRdb re-called the 5' RACE reads through MiXCR, storing one row per CDR3 protein. Of approximately 820,000 distinct CDR3 sequences in the sample, around 45% were seen once. Source material: blood. Receptors originate from a man in his fifties or sixties in good health.

Comment on this clonotype: A read error may be the cause here, since a much bigger clone is one base away. The gene calls are TRBV20-1 and TRBJ2-5; maybe TRBD1 (7 bases). The CDR3 totals 14 residues. CDR1 is DFQATT and CDR2 is SNEGSKA in the germline V gene (reference sequence). The V gene lost 6 bases and the J gene lost 4 bases, with 18 bases spanning the gap. The CDR3 sequence is CSAPDRRVGETQYF. The CDR3 nucleotides are TGCAGTGCGCCGGACAGGAGGGTAGGAGAGACCCAGTACTTC.

In this sample, this clonotype turned up a few times. This chain connects TRBV11-3 to TRBJ2-5, with no clear D. This CDR3 comprises 16 residues. Germline V gives CDR1 SGHNT, CDR2 YENEEA. Deletions cut 5 bases from V and 5 bases from J, with 21 bases between. The CDR3 region has the DNA TGTGCCAGCAGCGTACCCAGTATGTGGACGTCGGAGACCCAGTACTTC. It codes for CASSVPSMWTSETQYF. Full variable domain (rest looked up from reference TRBV11-3 and TRBJ2-5): EAGVVQSPRYKIIEKKQPVAFWCNPISGHNTLYWYLQNLGQGPELLIRYENEEAVDDSQLPKDRFSAERLKGVDSTLKIQPAELGDSAVYLCASSVPSMWTSETQYFGPGTRLLVL.

The rearrangement links TRBV4-3 to TRBJ2-7; 11 positions agree with TRBD2. Germline trimming cut 2 bases from V and 1 base from J; bases unmatched to any gene: 4. Germline V gene lookup returns CDR1 LGHNA and CDR2 YSLEER. This CDR3 region has 16 residues. Written as DNA, the CDR3 is TGCGCCAGCAGCCAAACCGGGACTAGCGGATCCTACGAGCAGTACTTC. Its translation is CASSQTGTSGSYEQYF.

The chain is built from TRBV2 and TRBJ2-1; the match to TRBD1 covers 9 bases. The CDR3 length is 14 residues. Trimming at V came to 7 bases and at J to 7 bases, leaving 8 bases not matched to a gene. The V gene's germline CDR1 is SNHLY and CDR2 FYNNEI. The CDR3, as DNA: TGTGCCAGCACTGGGGACAGGGTTTCGAATGAGCAGTTCTTC. It codes for CASTGDRVSNEQFF.

This clonotype has more than one count but fewer than ten. This chain uses TRBV20-1 with TRBJ2-3; 9 nucleotides align to TRBD2. Germline CDR1 is DFQATT and CDR2 is SNEGSKA (reference sequence). Trimming cost V 6 bases and J 6 bases; bases outside gene matches: 4. The CDR3 spans 12 residues. The CDR3 region is CSARAGGDTQYF. The DNA of the CDR3 is TGCAGTGCCAGGGCGGGGGGGGATACGCAGTATTTT.

This clonotype was detected many times. This chain links TRBV25-1 with TRBJ1-1; D ambiguous. With 1 base removed from V and 1 base from J, the gap between germline ends came to 10 bases. The CDR3 runs to 15 residues. Germline V gene sequence: CDR1 MGHDK, CDR2 SYGVNS. The CDR3 DNA follows: TGTGCCAGCAGTGAATTTACAGCGTCGAACACTGAAGCTTTCTTT. It translates to CASSEFTASNTEAFF.

This sequence joins TRBV12-3 or TRBV12-4 and TRBJ2-1; possible D gene TRBD1, 6 bases. The CDR3 loop spans 14 amino acids. Trimming took 3 bases from V and 5 from J, leaving 11 bases between them. The CDR3 nucleotides are TGTGCCAGCAGTTTTGGACAGCAGGACAATGAGCAGTTCTTC. Protein product: CASSFGQQDNEQFF.

The rearrangement joins TRBV2 to TRBJ2-1; 14 nucleotides line up with TRBD2. Germline V CDR1 and CDR2: SNHLY, FYNNEI. The J segment lost 8 bases and the V segment lost 9 bases, leaving 9 bases of the junction unmatched. This CDR3 comprises 15 residues. The CDR3 reads CARRGTSGSWDEQFF. The DNA of the CDR3 is TGTGCCAGGAGGGGGACTAGCGGGAGTTGGGATGAGCAGTTCTTC. Filled out from reference TRBV2 and TRBJ2-1, the complete variable domain reads EPEVTQTPSHQVTQMGQEVILRCVPISNHLYFYWYRQILGQKVEFLVSFYNNEISEKSEIFDDQFSVERPDGSNFTLKIRSTKLEDSAMYFCARRGTSGSWDEQFFGPGTRLTVL.

The chain employs TRBV12-3 or TRBV12-4 and TRBJ2-5; tentative D call: TRBD1 (6 bases). Between the trimmed V and J ends, which lost 2 bases and 5 bases, there was a span of 18 bases. The CDR3 runs 16 residues. CDR3 sequence reads: CASSLQGPHTPETQYF. The CDR3 bases are TGTGCCAGCAGTTTACAGGGGCCCCATACACCGGAGACCCAGTACTTC.

The gene calls are TRBV24-1 and TRBJ2-7; maybe TRBD1 (7 bases). The J call may be wrong; the DNA end is better matched by TRBJ2-5. CDR1 is KGHDR, CDR2 SFDVKD, per germline. CDR3 length: 15 residues. CDR3 DNA: TGTGCCACCAGTGATTTAGGGGCAGGGGGGGAGACCCAGTACTTC. Translating gives CATSDLGAGGETQYF.

The chain carries TRBV7-9 and TRBJ2-5; TRBD1 matches 9 bases. The J call may be incorrect, as the DNA end agrees better with TRBJ2-7. The length of the CDR3 is 14 residues. CDR1 and CDR2 (germline): SEHNR, FQNEAQ (reference sequence). Here the CDR3 DNA reads TGTGCCAGCAGTCACGGGGGACAGGGCTACGAGCAGTACTTC. As protein: CASSHGGQGYEQYF.

This chain links TRBV25-1 with TRBJ1-2, with D unclear. The CDR3 totals 13 residues. The germline V gene has CDR1 MGHDK and CDR2 SYGVNS. V gave up 8 bases and J gave up 6 bases, with 16 bases separating them. CDR3 nucleotides: TGTGCCAGCCTTATCCGGGCTCCCGATGGCTACACCTTC. Amino acids: CASLIRAPDGYTF.

V usage is TRBV29-1 and J usage is TRBJ2-3, with D perhaps TRBD2 (5 bases). Germline V gene data show CDR1 as SQVTM and CDR2 as ANQGSEA. Trimming pared 2 bases from V and 6 bases from J, leaving 21 bases between. The CDR3 spans 16 residues. This CDR3 is CSVEFLRRMDLDTQYF. Here the CDR3 DNA reads TGCAGCGTTGAATTCTTACGGAGGATGGACCTGGATACGCAGTATTTT.

The chain carries TRBV5-6 and TRBJ2-1; D not certain. V was pared by 4 bases and J by 7 bases, with 15 bases between. Germline V gene lookup returns CDR1 SGHDT and CDR2 YYEEEE. The CDR3 consists of 14 residues. The chain's CDR3 is CASSVGIGRNEQFF. CDR3 DNA: TGTGCCAGCAGCGTGGGCATAGGGCGGAATGAGCAGTTCTTC.

This clonotype was seen only a few times. The rearrangement uses TRBV6-5 and TRBJ2-7; the D gene is possibly TRBD2 (5 bases). The CDR3 spans 17 residues. Trimming stripped 3 bases from V and 7 bases from J, with 25 bases between. Germline V gene lookup returns CDR1 MNHEY and CDR2 SVGAGI. The DNA for the CDR3 is TGTGCCAGCAGTTATAAGCCCCTGTGGAGGAATTACAATGAGCAGTACTTC. Translated: CASSYKPLWRNYNEQYF.

This clonotype was seen only once. The chain recombines TRBV18 with TRBJ2-3; D is ambiguous. V was shortened by 4 bases and J by 6 bases, with 17 bases between the two germline ends. Germline values: CDR1 KGHSH, CDR2 LQKENI. The CDR3 has 15 amino acids. The CDR3 bases are TGTGCCAGCTCACGAAGTCGCGGTGAATCGGATACGCAGTATTTT. Amino acid sequence: CASSRSRGESDTQYF.

This clonotype was picked up a small number of times. J is TRBJ1-2 and V is TRBV5-1; D not resolved. Trimming pared 4 bases from V and 3 bases from J, leaving 13 bases between. CDR1 SGHRS and CDR2 YFSETQ come from the germline V gene. The CDR3 loop spans 14 amino acids. The DNA for the CDR3 is TGCGCCAGCAGCATGGACGCCGGTGACTATGGCTACACCTTC. Amino acids: CASSMDAGDYGYTF.

This chain connects TRBV30 to TRBJ2-6, with D possibly being TRBD1 or TRBD2 (5 bases each). CDR1 is GTSNPN and CDR2 is SVGIG in the germline V gene (reference sequence). Trimming shortened V by 4 bases and J by 0 bases, and 7 bases separated the two germline ends. This CDR3 contains 14 residues. CDR3 sequence: CAWTGTSGANVLTF. The DNA of the CDR3 is TGTGCCTGGACGGGGACCTCTGGGGCCAACGTCCTGACTTTC.

The chain combines TRBV10-3 with TRBJ1-2; unclear D gene. The CDR3 contains 16 residues. Germline loops: CDR1 ENHRY, CDR2 SYGVKD. V was shortened by 5 bases and J by 0 bases, with 16 bases between the two germline ends. As DNA, the CDR3 is TGTGCCATCAGTCACCCGGTCGGCCGTTCTAACTATGGCTACACCTTC. It specifies CAISHPVGRSNYGYTF.

This clonotype appeared a few times. The gene calls are TRBV15 and TRBJ2-3; no clear D gene. The CDR3 covers 16 residues. Trimming pared 1 base from V and 4 bases from J, leaving 15 bases between. The germline V gene has CDR1 LNHNV and CDR2 YYDKDF (reference sequence). The CDR3: CATSRVGKVVSDTQYF. The DNA of the CDR3 is TGTGCCACCAGCAGAGTTGGTAAGGTGGTCTCAGATACGCAGTATTTT.

The J gene is TRBJ1-1, the V gene TRBV2; D is unclear. Germline values: CDR1 SNHLY, CDR2 FYNNEI. With 7 bases removed from V and 7 bases from J, the gap between germline ends came to 10 bases. The CDR3 is made up of 11 amino acids. The CDR3 region is CASTQDFEAFF. Written as DNA, the CDR3 is TGTGCCAGCACTCAGGATTTTGAAGCTTTCTTT. Together with reference TRBV2 and TRBJ1-1, the CDR3 gives the full variable domain: EPEVTQTPSHQVTQMGQEVILRCVPISNHLYFYWYRQILGQKVEFLVSFYNNEISEKSEIFDDQFSVERPDGSNFTLKIRSTKLEDSAMYFCASTQDFEAFFGQGTRLTVV.

The chain recombines TRBV6-6 with TRBJ2-7, with a weak D call TRBD2 (5 bases). Matching the DNA end better, TRBJ2-5 makes the J call doubtful. The CDR3 runs 15 residues. CDR1 is MNHNY, CDR2 SVGAGI, per germline (reference sequence). CDR3 nucleotides: TGTGCCAGCAGTTACGGCCCCCGAGGGCAAGAGACCCAGTACTTC. The encoded protein is CASSYGPRGQETQYF.

Only a few counts were recorded for this clonotype. The CDR3 nucleotides read TGTGCCAGCAGCCATCGCCTTACAGGGGGTCCTGGCTACACCTTC. Translation gives CASSHRLTGGPGYTF. V is TRBV3-1 and J is TRBJ1-2; 8 bases are shared with TRBD1. Trimming cost V 3 bases and J 7 bases; bases outside gene matches: 10. Germline V CDR1 and CDR2: LGHDT, YNNKEL (reference sequence). This CDR3 has 15 residues. Using reference TRBV3-1 and TRBJ1-2 for the parts outside the CDR3, the full variable domain is DTAVSQTPKYLVTQMGNDKSIKCEQNLGHDTMYWYKQDSKKFLKIMFSYNNKELIINETVPNRFSPKSPDKAHLNLHINSLELGDSAVYFCASSHRLTGGPGYTFGSGTRLTVV.